The source of this TCR beta chain is a study of blood T cell repertoires in COVID-19. Study overall: The study drew acute and convalescent COVID-19 samples from the United States, Italy and Spain. Sources were T cells, B-cell-depleted T cells, or PBMCs; the material itself was cDNA or gDNA.

In the original analysis: By means of reference gene primer amplification, nucleated cell counts were estimated. This table comes from immunoSEQ multiplex PCR, and its TCRdb copy is limited to in-frame clones, with some not included. That table supplies the V and J calls and clone size; D and trimming were determined from the DNA. The sample has about 170,000 clones, roughly 85% seen once. Only a few counts were recorded for this clone. Germline V gene sequence: CDR1 KGHDR, CDR2 SFDVKD. The ends were cut back, 9 bases at V and 0 bases at J, with 11 bases in the middle. The CDR3 is 14 residues long. The rearrangement joins TRBV24-1 to TRBJ1-5; a possible D gene is TRBD1 (5 bases). This receptor was identified in a woman aged 65 to 85 in a cohort exposed to, infected with or recovered from COVID-19 (not recorded which). The source material was PBMCs or T cells enriched from blood (not recorded which). CDR3 amino acids: CATGQTNSNQPQHF. For the CDR3, the DNA is TGTGCCACCGGACAAACTAATAGCAATCAGCCCCAGCATTTT.